The clone carrying this TCR beta chain was seen once. Germline V CDR1 and CDR2: SGHAT, FQNNGV. Trimming left V 3 bases short and J 2 bases short, with 5 bases between. The CDR3 loop spans 12 amino acids. This sample is part of a study of blood T cell repertoires in COVID-19. Study details: PBMCs, B-cell-depleted T cells, or T cells were the source of the cDNA or gDNA that made up the material.

How the authors handled the data: The authors estimated nucleated cell counts from reference gene primer amplification. The data were produced by immunoSEQ multiplex PCR, yet TCRdb's version contains in-frame clones alone and is incomplete. The V and J calls and the clone size are those of that table, but D and trimming were determined from the DNA. Here the sample spans roughly 260,000 clones, approximately 86% being singletons. Participants came from roughly 23 US areas, aged roughly 18 to 90 years. The sequence was collected from a young woman with acute COVID-19. This rearrangement joins TRBV11-2 to TRBJ2-7, with D uncertain. Sequenced material: PBMCs or T cells enriched from blood (not recorded which). CDR3 sequence: CASSLSPYEQYF. Here the CDR3 DNA reads TGTGCCAGCAGCTTGAGCCCCTACGAGCAGTACTTC.